This record concerns one TCR beta chain sequence. TCRdb fed the 5' RACE reads into MiXCR, producing one record per CDR3 protein. The data show 70,000 or so distinct CDR3 sequences, with approximately 13% seen just once and over 13% held by the top ten. This entry comes from a study of early T cells in non-severe SARS-CoV-2 infection. This CDR3 has 21 residues. From germline, CDR1 is DFQATT and CDR2 SNEGSKA (reference sequence). The V and J ends lost 0 bases and 3 bases, in that order; junction bases with no gene match: 18. Material: whole blood. This clonotype was sampled from an adult who was a healthcare worker with PCR-confirmed SARS-CoV-2 infection or an uninfected control (not recorded which). This chain uses TRBV20-1 with TRBJ2-1, with 12 bases aligning to TRBD2. The CDR3 sequence is CSARDYRASGGARVGYNEQFF. CDR3 nucleotide sequence: TGCAGTGCTAGAGATTATAGGGCTAGCGGGGGGGCCAGGGTCGGCTACAATGAGCAGTTCTTC.